This T cell receptor (beta chain) was identified during a study of cytomegalovirus exposure and HLA in healthy donors. The PCR ran on 60 Vbeta and 13 Jbeta primers. The data were produced by immunoSEQ multiplex PCR, yet TCRdb's version contains in-frame clones alone and is incomplete. The data show about 76,000 clones, with about 76% seen just once and about 12% held by the top ten. CDR1 and CDR2 (germline): LNHDA, SQIVND (reference sequence). With V trimmed by 3 bases and J by 5 bases, 6 bases remained unmatched. The CDR3 has 14 residues. Study observations and caveats: Earlier analysis yielded a pattern in which most TCR beta V segments were productive about 90% or about 30% of the time.

Comment on this clone: Its specificity is unknown.

Sequencing used PBMCs. V and J are TRBV19 and TRBJ2-7, with 8 positions matching TRBD1. This sequence was found in a male donor in good health and CMV-seropositive. The CDR3 DNA sequence: TGTGCCAGTAGTATCCCAGGGGGCCGGGACGAGCAGTACTTC. It yields the protein CASSIPGGRDEQYF.